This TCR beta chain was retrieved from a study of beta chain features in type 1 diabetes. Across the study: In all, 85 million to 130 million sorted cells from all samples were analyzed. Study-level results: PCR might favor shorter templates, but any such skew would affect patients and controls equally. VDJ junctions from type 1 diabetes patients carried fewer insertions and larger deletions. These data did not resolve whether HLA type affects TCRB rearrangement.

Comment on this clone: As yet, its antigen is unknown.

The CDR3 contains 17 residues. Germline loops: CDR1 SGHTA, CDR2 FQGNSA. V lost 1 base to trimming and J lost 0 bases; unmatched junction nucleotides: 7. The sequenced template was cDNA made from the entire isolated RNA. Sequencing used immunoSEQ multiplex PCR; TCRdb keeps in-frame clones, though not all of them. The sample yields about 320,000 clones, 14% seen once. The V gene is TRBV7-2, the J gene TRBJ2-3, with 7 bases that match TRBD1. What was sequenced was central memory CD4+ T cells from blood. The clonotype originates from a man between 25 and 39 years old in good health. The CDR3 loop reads CASSLVGTDASTDTQYF. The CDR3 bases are TGTGCCAGCAGCTTAGTCGGGACAGATGCTAGCACAGATACGCAGTATTTT. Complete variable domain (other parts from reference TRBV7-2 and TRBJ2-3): GAGVSQSPSNKVTEKGKDVELRCDPISGHTALYWYRQSLGQGLEFLIYFQGNSAPDKSGLPSDRFSAERTGGSVSTLTIQRTQQEDSAVYLCASSLVGTDASTDTQYFGPGTRLTVL.